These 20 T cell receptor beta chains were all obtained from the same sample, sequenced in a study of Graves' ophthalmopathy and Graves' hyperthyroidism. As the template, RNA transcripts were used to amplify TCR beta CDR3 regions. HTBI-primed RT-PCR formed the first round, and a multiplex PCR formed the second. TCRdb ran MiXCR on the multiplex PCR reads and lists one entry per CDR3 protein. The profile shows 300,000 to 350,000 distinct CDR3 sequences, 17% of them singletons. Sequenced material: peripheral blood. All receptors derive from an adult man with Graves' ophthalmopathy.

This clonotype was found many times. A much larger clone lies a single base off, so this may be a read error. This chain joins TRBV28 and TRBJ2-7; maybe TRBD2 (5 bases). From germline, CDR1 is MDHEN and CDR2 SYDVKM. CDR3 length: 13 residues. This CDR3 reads CAGSPRPGYEQYF. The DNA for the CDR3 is TGTGCCGGCAGCCCCAGACCGGGATACGAGCAGTACTTC.

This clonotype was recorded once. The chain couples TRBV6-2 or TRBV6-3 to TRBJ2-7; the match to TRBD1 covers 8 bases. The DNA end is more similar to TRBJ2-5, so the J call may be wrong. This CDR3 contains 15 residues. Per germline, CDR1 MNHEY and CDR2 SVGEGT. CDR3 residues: CASSLYRGLEETQYF. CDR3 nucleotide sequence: TGTGCCAGCAGCCTATACAGGGGGTTAGAAGAGACCCAGTACTTC.

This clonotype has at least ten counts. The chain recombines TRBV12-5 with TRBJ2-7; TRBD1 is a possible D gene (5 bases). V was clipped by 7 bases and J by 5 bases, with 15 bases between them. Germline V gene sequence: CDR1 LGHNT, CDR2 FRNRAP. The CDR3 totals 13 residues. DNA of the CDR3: TGTGCTAGTGCCCCAGGGTTCGCCGACGAGCAGTACTTC. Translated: CASAPGFADEQYF.

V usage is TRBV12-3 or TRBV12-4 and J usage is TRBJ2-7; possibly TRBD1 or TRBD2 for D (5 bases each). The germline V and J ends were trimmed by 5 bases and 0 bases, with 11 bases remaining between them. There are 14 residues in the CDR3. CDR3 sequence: CASSAGTVSYEQYF. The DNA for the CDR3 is TGTGCCAGCAGTGCCGGGACGGTCTCCTACGAGCAGTACTTC.

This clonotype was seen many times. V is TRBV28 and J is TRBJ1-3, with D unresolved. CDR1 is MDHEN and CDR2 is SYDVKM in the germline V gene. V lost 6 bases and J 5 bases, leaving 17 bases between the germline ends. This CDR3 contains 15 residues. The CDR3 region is CASSPAQTYRNTIYF. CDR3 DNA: TGTGCCAGCAGCCCTGCCCAGACTTACCGAAACACCATATATTTT.

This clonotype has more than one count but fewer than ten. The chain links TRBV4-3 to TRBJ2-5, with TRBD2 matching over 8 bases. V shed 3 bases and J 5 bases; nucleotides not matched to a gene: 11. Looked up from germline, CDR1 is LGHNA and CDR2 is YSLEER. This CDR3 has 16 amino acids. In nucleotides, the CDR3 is TGCGCCAGCAGCCATCGAGCCGGGGGGGGCTGGGAGACCCAGTACTTC. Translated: CASSHRAGGGWETQYF.

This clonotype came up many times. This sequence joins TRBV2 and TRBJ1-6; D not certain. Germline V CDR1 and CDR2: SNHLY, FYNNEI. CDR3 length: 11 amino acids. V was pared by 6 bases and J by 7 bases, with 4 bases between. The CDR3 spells CASRLNSPLHF. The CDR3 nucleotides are TGTGCCAGCAGGTTGAATTCACCCCTCCACTTT.

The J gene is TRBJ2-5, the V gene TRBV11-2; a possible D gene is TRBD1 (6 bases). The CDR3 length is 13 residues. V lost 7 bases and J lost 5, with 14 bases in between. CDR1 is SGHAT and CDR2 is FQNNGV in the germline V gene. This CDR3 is CASIPGQGETQYF. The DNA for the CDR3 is TGTGCCAGCATACCGGGACAAGGGGAGACCCAGTACTTC.

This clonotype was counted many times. CDR3 bases: TGTGCCAGCAGCCTCTCCACCGGGACAGGGAATTCACCCCTCCACTTT. Residues: CASSLSTGTGNSPLHF. The V and J genes are TRBV27 and TRBJ1-6; 9 positions agree with TRBD1. This CDR3 is 16 amino acids long. Germline V gene data show CDR1 as MNHEY and CDR2 as SMNVEV (reference sequence). With V trimmed by 6 bases and J by 7 bases, 10 bases remained unmatched.

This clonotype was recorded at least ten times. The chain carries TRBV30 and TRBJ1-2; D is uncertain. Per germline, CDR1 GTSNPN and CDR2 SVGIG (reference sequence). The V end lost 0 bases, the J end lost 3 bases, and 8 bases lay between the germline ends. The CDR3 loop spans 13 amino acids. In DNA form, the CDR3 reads TGTGCCTGGAGTGTACGGCAGGACTATGGCTACACCTTC. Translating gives CAWSVRQDYGYTF.

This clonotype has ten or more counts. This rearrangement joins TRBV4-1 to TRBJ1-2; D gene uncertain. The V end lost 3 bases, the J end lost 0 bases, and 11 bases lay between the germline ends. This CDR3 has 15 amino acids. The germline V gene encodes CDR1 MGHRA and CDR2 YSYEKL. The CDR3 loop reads CASSQAYTANYGYTF. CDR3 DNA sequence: TGCGCCAGCAGCCAGGCCTACACAGCTAACTATGGCTACACCTTC.

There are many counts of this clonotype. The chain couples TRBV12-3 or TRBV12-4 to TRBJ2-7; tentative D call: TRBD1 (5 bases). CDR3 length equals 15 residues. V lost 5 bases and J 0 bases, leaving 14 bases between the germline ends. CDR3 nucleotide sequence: TGTGCCAGCAGTAAGGGGTTTGGCCCCTCCTACGAGCAGTACTTC. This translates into CASSKGFGPSYEQYF.

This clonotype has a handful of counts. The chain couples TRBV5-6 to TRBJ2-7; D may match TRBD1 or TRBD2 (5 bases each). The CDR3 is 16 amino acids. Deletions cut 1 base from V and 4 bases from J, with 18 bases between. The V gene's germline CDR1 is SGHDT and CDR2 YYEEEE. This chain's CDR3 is CASSLFQGDTGYEQYF. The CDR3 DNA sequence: TGTGCCAGCAGCTTGTTTCAGGGAGACACCGGATACGAGCAGTACTTC.

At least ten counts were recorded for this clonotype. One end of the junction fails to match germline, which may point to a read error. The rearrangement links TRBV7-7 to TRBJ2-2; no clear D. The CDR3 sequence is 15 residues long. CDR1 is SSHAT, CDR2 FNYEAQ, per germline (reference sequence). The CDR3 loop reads CASSLEVGSTGELFF. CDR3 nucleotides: TGTGCTAGCAGCTTAGAGGTCGGATCTACCGGGGAGCTGTTTTTT.

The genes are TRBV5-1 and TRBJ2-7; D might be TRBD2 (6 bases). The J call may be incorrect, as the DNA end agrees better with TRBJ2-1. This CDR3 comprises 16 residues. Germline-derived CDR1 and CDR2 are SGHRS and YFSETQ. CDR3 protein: CASSLDGGRLSYEQFF. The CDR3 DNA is TGCGCCAGCAGCTTGGACGGGGGTCGGCTCTCCTACGAGCAGTTCTTC.

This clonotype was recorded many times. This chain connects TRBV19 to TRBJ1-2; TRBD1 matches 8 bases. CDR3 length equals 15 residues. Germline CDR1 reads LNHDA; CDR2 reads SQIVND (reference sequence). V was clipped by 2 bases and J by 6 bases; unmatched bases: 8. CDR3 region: CASSIPRTGIDGYTF. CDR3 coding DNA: TGTGCCAGTAGTATACCCCGGACAGGGATTGATGGCTACACCTTC.

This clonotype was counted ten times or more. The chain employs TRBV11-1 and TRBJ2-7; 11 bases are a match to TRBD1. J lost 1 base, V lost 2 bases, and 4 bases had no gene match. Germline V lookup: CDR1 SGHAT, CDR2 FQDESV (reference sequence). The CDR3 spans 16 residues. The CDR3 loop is CASSLTRDRGSYEQYF. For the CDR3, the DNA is TGTGCCAGCAGCTTAACCCGGGACAGGGGGTCCTACGAGCAGTACTTC.

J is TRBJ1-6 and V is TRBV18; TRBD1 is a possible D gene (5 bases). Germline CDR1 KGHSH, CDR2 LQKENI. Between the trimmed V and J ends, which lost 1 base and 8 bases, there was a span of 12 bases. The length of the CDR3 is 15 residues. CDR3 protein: CASSPQGASDSPLHF. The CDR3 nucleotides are TGTGCCAGCTCACCACAAGGGGCCTCCGATTCACCCCTCCACTTT.

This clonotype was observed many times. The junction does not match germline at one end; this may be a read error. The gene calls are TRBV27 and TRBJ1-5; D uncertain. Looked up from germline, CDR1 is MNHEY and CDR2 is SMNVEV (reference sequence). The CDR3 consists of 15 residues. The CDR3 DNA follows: TGTGCCAGCAGAGAGAGGTTAGATAGCAATCTGCCCCAGCATTTT. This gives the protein CASRERLDSNLPQHF.

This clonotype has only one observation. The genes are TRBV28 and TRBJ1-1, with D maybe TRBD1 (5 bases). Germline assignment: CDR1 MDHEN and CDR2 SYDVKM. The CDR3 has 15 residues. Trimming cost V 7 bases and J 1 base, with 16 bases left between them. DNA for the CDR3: TGTGCCAGCATTAGGCCGGGGACCCCGAACACTGAAGCTTTCTTT. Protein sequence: CASIRPGTPNTEAFF.